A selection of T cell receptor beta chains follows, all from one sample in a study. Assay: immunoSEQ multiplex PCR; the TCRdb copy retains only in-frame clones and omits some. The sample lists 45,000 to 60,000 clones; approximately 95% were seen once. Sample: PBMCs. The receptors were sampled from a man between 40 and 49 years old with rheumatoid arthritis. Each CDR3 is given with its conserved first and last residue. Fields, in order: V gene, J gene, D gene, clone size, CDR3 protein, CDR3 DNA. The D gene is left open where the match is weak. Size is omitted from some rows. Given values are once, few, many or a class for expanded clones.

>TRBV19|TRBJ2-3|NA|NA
CASSRQNTDTQYF
TGTGCCAGTAGCAGACAGAACACAGATACGCAGTATTTT
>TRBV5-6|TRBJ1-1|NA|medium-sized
CASSLRGTEAFF
TGTGCCAGCAGCCTCAGGGGCACTGAAGCTTTCTTT
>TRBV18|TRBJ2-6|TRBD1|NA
CASSPSGQGAVGANVLTF
TGTGCCAGCTCACCGTCAGGACAGGGGGCTGTTGGGGCCAACGTCCTGACTTTC
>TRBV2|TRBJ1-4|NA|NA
CASSTVGIIKLFF
TGTGCCAGCAGTACGGTCGGGATTATAAAACTGTTTTTT
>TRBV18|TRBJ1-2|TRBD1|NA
CASSPTGDYGYTF
TGTGCCAGCTCGCCCACAGGGGACTATGGCTACACCTTC
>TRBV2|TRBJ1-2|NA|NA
CASSDFDRPTF
TGTGCCAGCAGTGATTTTGACAGACCCACCTTC
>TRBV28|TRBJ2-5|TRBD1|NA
CASSLQQGYQETQYF
TGTGCCAGCAGTTTGCAACAGGGGTACCAAGAGACCCAGTACTTC
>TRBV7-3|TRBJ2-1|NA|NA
CASSLTGDSYNEQFF
TGTGCCAGCAGCTTAACGGGGGACTCCTACAATGAGCAGTTCTTC
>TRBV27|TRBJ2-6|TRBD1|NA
CASSLSSQGAASFGANVLTF
TGTGCCAGCAGTTTATCATCGCAGGGGGCGGCATCCTTCGGGGCCAACGTCCTGACTTTC
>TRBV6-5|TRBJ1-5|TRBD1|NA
CASSRQGVSNQPQHF
TGTGCCAGCAGTCGACAGGGAGTAAGCAATCAGCCCCAGCATTTT
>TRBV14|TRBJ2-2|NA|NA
CASSLGRRTPGELFF
TGTGCCAGCAGCCTCGGACGGAGGACCCCCGGGGAGCTGTTTTTT
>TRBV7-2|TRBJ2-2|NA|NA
CASSATNTGELFF
TGTGCCAGCAGCGCCACGAACACCGGGGAGCTGTTTTTT
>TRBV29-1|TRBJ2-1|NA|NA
CSSRKGLQAQGDEQFF
TGCAGCTCACGAAAAGGACTCCAGGCCCAAGGCGATGAGCAGTTCTTC
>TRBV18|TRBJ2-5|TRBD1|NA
CASSPLGRGREETQYF
TGTGCCAGCTCACCACTAGGCAGGGGGCGCGAGGAGACCCAGTACTTC
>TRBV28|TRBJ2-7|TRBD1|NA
CASSIRQGAYEQYF
TGTGCCAGCAGTATTCGACAGGGCGCCTACGAGCAGTACTTC
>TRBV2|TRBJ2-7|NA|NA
CASRALAYEQYF
TGTGCCAGCAGAGCACTAGCCTACGAGCAGTACTTC
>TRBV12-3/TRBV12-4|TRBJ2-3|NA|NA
CASKLGSTDTQYF
TGTGCCAGCAAGCTGGGAAGCACAGATACGCAGTATTTT
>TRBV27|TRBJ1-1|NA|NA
CASTFNSGYVTEAFF
TGTGCCAGCACATTCAATTCAGGGTACGTCACTGAAGCTTTCTTT
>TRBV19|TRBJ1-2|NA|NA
CASGAIHAVGYTF
TGTGCCAGTGGAGCCATCCACGCGGTTGGCTACACCTTC
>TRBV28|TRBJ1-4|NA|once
CASSFPKTGATNEKLFF
TGTGCCAGCAGTTTTCCAAAGACGGGAGCAACTAATGAAAAACTGTTTTTT
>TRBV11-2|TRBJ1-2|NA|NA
CASSSIQTNYGYTF
TGTGCCAGCAGCTCCATACAGACTAACTATGGCTACACCTTC
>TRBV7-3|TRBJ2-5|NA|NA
CASSPGLARETQYF
TGTGCCAGCAGCCCGGGACTGGCTAGGGAGACCCAGTACTTC
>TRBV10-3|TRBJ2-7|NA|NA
CAISDSGTRSSYEQYF
TGTGCCATCAGTGACTCCGGGACAAGGAGCTCCTACGAGCAGTACTTC
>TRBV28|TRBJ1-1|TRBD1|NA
CASSSPRGLPPLNTEAFF
TGTGCCAGCAGTTCGCCCAGGGGGCTTCCACCTCTGAACACTGAAGCTTTCTTT
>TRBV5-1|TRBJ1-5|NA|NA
CASSLAGPEPQHF
TGCGCCAGCAGCTTGGCCGGACCGGAGCCCCAGCATTTT
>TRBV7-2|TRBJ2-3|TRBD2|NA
CASSPGTNTDTQYF
TGTGCCAGCAGCCCAGGGACTAACACAGATACGCAGTATTTT
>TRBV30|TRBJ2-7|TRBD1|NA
CAWSAVYRGYEQYF
TGTGCCTGGAGTGCCGTTTACAGGGGTTACGAGCAGTACTTC
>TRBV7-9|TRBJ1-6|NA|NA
CASSFQGFNSPLHF
TGTGCCAGCAGCTTTCAGGGATTCAATTCACCCCTCCACTTT
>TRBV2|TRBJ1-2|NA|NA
CASSDRGDYGYTF
TGTGCCAGCAGTGACAGGGGCGACTATGGCTACACCTTC
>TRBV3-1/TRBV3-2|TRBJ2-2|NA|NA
CASSLLLAGNTGELFF
TGTGCCAGCAGTTTGTTGCTAGCCGGGAACACCGGGGAGCTGTTTTTT
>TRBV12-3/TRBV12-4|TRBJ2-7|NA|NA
CASSPVQGYEQYF
TGTGCCAGCAGCCCCGTACAGGGTTACGAGCAGTACTTC
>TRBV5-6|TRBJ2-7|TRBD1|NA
CASSAYTGVLFYEQYF
TGTGCCAGCAGCGCCTACACAGGGGTCCTCTTTTACGAGCAGTACTTC
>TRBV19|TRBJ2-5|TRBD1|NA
CASSTGQGGTQYF
TGTGCCAGTAGTACGGGACAGGGGGGGACCCAGTACTTC
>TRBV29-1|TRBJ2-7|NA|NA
CSVDVGREQYF
TGCAGCGTTGATGTAGGACGCGAGCAGTACTTC
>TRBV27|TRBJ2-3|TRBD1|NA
CASSRDRSTDTQYF
TGTGCCAGCAGTCGGGACAGAAGCACAGATACGCAGTATTTT
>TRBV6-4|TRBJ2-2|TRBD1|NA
CASSRQGGSAGELFF
TGTGCCAGCAGTCGACAGGGGGGCTCTGCCGGGGAGCTGTTTTTT
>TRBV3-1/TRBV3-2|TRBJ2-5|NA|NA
CASSQTQETQYF
TGTGCCAGCAGCCAAACCCAAGAGACCCAGTACTTC
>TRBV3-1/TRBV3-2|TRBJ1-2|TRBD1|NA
CASSHRQGAGGYTF
TGTGCCAGCAGCCACCGACAGGGGGCAGGTGGCTACACCTTC
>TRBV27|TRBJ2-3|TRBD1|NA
CASSSAPGQVPDTQYF
TGTGCCAGCAGTTCTGCGCCGGGACAGGTGCCAGATACGCAGTATTTT
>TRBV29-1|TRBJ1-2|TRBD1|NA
CSARQGDGYTF
TGCAGCGCCCGACAGGGGGATGGCTACACCTTC
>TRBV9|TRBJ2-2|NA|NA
CASSGQEDANTGELFF
TGTGCCAGCAGCGGACAGGAAGACGCGAACACCGGGGAGCTGTTTTTT
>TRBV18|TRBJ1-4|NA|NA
CASSLGQPATNEKLFF
TGTGCCAGCTCACTTGGACAGCCTGCAACTAATGAAAAACTGTTTTTT
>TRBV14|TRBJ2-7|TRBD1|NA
CASSLRDRVSYEQYF
TGTGCCAGCAGCCTCCGGGACAGGGTCTCCTACGAGCAGTACTTC
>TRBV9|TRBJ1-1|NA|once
CASSPEGVSTTEAFF
TGTGCCAGCAGCCCCGAGGGGGTTTCGACCACTGAAGCTTTCTTT
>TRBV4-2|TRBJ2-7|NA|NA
CASSARESYEQYF
TGTGCCAGCAGTGCCAGGGAGTCCTACGAGCAGTACTTC
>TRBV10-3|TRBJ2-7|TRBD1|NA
CAISESPSGGTYEQYF
TGTGCCATCAGTGAGTCCCCTTCAGGGGGCACCTACGAGCAGTACTTC
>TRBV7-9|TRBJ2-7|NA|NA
CASSLVPTREQYF
TGTGCCAGCAGCTTAGTTCCTACTAGGGAGCAGTACTTC
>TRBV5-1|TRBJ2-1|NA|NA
CASSLAVTGWFF
TGCGCCAGCAGCTTGGCCGTCACAGGGTGGTTCTTC
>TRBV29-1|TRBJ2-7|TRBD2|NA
CSASLAGAGEQYF
TGCAGCGCTTCACTAGCGGGGGCCGGGGAGCAGTACTTC
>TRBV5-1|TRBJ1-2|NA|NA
CASSLGGDYGYTF
TGCGCCAGCAGCTTGGGGGGCGACTATGGCTACACCTTC
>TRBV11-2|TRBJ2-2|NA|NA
CASSIIASWGTGELFF
TGTGCCAGCAGCATTATAGCGTCTTGGGGCACCGGGGAGCTGTTTTTT
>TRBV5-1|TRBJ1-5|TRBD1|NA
CASSLEGAGNQPQHF
TGCGCCAGCAGCTTGGAGGGGGCGGGCAATCAGCCCCAGCATTTT
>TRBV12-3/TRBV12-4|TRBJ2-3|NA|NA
CASSFSDTQYF
TGTGCCAGCAGTTTCTCAGATACGCAGTATTTT
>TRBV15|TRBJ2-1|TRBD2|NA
CATSRDGTSGGVSSYNEQFF
TGTGCCACCAGCAGAGATGGGACTAGCGGGGGAGTATCCTCCTACAATGAGCAGTTCTTC
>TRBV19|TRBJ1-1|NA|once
CASSPGRHTEAFF
TGTGCCAGTAGTCCGGGACGACACACTGAAGCTTTCTTT